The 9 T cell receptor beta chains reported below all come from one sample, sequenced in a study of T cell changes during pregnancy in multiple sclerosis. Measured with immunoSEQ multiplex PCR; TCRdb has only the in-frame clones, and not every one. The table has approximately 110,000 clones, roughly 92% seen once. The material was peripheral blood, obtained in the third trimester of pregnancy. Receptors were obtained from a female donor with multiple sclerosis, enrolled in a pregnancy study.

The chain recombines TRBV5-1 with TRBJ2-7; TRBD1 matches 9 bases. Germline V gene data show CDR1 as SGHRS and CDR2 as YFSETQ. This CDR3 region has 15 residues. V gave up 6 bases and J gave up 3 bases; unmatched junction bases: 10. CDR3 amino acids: CASKRSRQGDYEQYF. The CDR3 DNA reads TGCGCCAGCAAGAGGTCACGACAGGGGGACTACGAGCAGTACTTC. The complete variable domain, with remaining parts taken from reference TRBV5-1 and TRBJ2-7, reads KAGVTQTPRYLIKTRGQQVTLSCSPISGHRSVSWYQQTPGQGLQFLFEYFSETQRNKGNFPGRFSGRQFSNSRSEMNVSTLELGDSALYLCASKRSRQGDYEQYFGPGTRLTVT.

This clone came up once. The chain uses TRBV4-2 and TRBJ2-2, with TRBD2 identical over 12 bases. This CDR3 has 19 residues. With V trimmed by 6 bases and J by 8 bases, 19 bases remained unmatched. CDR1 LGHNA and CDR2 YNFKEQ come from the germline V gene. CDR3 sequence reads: CASSFKRLAGGPGVGELFF. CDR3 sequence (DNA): TGTGCCAGCAGTTTCAAGCGTCTAGCGGGAGGGCCGGGTGTTGGGGAGCTGTTTTTT.

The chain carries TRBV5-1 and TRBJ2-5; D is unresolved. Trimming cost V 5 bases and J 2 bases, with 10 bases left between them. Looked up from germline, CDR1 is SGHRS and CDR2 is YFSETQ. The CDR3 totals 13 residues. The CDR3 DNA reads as TGCGCCAGCAGGCGCGAGCCTCAAGAGACCCAGTACTTC. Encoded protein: CASRREPQETQYF.

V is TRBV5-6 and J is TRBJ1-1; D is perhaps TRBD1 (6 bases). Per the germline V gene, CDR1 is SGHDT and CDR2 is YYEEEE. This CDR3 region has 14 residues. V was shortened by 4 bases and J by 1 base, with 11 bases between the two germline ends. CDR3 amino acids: CASSRTDRNTEAFF. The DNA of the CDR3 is TGTGCCAGCAGCAGGACGGACAGGAACACTGAAGCTTTCTTT.

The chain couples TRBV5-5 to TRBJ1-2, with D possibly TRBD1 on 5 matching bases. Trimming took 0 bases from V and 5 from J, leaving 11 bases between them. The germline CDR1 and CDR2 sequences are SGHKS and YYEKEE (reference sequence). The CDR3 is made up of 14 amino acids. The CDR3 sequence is CASSLDTGAYGYTF. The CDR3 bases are TGTGCCAGCAGCTTGGATACAGGCGCTTATGGCTACACCTTC.

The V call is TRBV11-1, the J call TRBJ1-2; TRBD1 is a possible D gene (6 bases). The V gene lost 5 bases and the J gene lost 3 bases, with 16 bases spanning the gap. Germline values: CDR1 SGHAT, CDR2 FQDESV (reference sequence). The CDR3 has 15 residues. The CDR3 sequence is CASSEGTGRDYGYTF. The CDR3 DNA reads TGTGCCAGCAGCGAAGGTACAGGGCGCGACTATGGCTACACCTTC.

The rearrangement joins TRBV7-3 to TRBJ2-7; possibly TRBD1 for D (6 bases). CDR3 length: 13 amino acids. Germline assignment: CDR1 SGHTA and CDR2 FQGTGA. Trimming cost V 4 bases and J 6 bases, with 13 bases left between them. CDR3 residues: CASSSRRGSEQYF. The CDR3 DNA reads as TGTGCCAGCAGCTCGCGCAGGGGCAGCGAGCAGTACTTC.

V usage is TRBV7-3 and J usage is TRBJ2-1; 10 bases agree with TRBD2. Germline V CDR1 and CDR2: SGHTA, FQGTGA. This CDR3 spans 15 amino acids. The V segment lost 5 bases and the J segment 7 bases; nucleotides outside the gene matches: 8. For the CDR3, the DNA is TGTGCCAGCAGCAAAAGCGGGGGGGCGGGAAATGAGCAGTTCTTC. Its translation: CASSKSGGAGNEQFF.

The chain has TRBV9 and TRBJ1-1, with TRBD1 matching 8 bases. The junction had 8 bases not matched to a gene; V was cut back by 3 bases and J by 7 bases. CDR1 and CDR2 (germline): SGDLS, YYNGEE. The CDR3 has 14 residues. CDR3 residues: CASSAGQVNREAFF. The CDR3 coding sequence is TGTGCCAGCAGCGCGGGACAGGTAAACCGTGAAGCTTTCTTT.